These 17 T cell receptor beta chains share one sample of origin, sequenced in a study of Graves' ophthalmopathy and Graves' hyperthyroidism. TCR beta CDR3 amplification used RNA transcripts. First-round RT-PCR used HTBI primers; second-round multiplex PCR followed. A single record per CDR3 protein comes from TCRdb applying MiXCR to the multiplex PCR reads. In the table there are roughly 500,000 distinct CDR3 sequences, under 15% of which are singletons. The source material was blood. The receptors shown here come from a woman aged 25-40 years with Graves' ophthalmopathy.

This clonotype was observed at least ten times. CDR3 bases: TGTGCCTGTACCACAGGAGCCCAAGAGACCCAGTACTTC. The encoded protein is CACTTGAQETQYF. The rearrangement uses TRBV30 and TRBJ2-5; perhaps TRBD1 as D (5 bases). The CDR3 consists of 13 residues. Trimming took 6 bases from V and 1 from J, leaving 12 bases between them. Per the germline V gene, CDR1 is GTSNPN and CDR2 is SVGIG (reference sequence).

This clonotype was found many times. CDR3 protein: CASSPPEGPYEQYF. CDR3 DNA sequence: TGTGCCAGCAGCCCGCCGGAGGGTCCCTACGAGCAGTACTTC. The V and J genes are TRBV7-2 and TRBJ2-7, with a weak D call TRBD2 (6 bases). Germline loops: CDR1 SGHTA, CDR2 FQGNSA. V was shortened by 5 bases and J by 2 bases, with 13 bases between the two germline ends. The CDR3 runs 14 residues.

This clonotype was recorded many times. A much larger clone lies a single base off, so this may be a read error. V usage is TRBV12-3 or TRBV12-4 and J usage is TRBJ1-1; D call uncertain. The CDR3 is made up of 12 amino acids. CDR3 DNA: TGTGCCAGCAGCCCAATGAACACTGAAGCTCTCTTT. It specifies CASSPMNTEALF.

The chain couples TRBV7-2 to TRBJ1-1; D remains ambiguous. Trimming left V 1 base short and J 11 bases short, with 11 bases between. CDR3 length: 12 amino acids. Germline assignment: CDR1 SGHTA and CDR2 FQGNSA. The DNA of the CDR3 is TGTGCCAGCAGCTTAGGCTGGTTGGGGGCTTTCTTT. This gives the protein CASSLGWLGAFF. Complete variable domain (other parts from reference TRBV7-2 and TRBJ1-1): GAGVSQSPSNKVTEKGKDVELRCDPISGHTALYWYRQSLGQGLEFLIYFQGNSAPDKSGLPSDRFSAERTGGSVSTLTIQRTQQEDSAVYLCASSLGWLGAFFGQGTRLTVV.

A word on this clonotype: This could be a read error, since a much larger clone is one nucleotide away. Here the CDR3 omits its conserved ending phenylalanine or tryptophan, so a read error is the likely source. This sequence joins TRBV6-1 and TRBJ1-1, with a weak D call TRBD1 (6 bases). V was trimmed by 9 bases and J by 1 base, leaving 15 bases between them. This CDR3 is built from 14 residues. CDR1 and CDR2 from the germline V gene are MNHNS and SASEGT. The CDR3 nucleotides are TGTGCCAGAGCCTGGGACACCCCGAACACTGAAGCTTTCGTT. It specifies CARAWDTPNTEAFV.

This clonotype was found many times. This sequence joins TRBV6-1 and TRBJ1-5; possibly TRBD1 for D (5 bases). The germline V and J ends were trimmed by 7 bases and 3 bases, with 16 bases remaining between them. Germline-derived CDR1 and CDR2 are MNHNS and SASEGT. The CDR3 is made up of 15 amino acids. For the CDR3, the DNA is TGTGCCAGCACACGATCGGGACGGGACAATCAGCCCCAGCATTTT. The encoded protein is CASTRSGRDNQPQHF.

The table lists this clonotype with many counts. The V gene is TRBV5-6, the J gene TRBJ1-5; the match to TRBD1 covers 9 bases. Trimming removed 2 bases from V and 7 bases from J; junction bases left unmatched: 10. Germline CDR1 and CDR2: SGHDT and YYEEEE. The CDR3 runs 16 residues. CDR3: CASSFSLGQGRQPQHF. CDR3 DNA sequence: TGTGCCAGCAGCTTTTCCTTGGGACAGGGTCGACAGCCCCAGCATTTT.

V gene TRBV19 combines with J gene TRBJ2-7; D is unclear. This CDR3 has 13 amino acids. Germline-derived CDR1 and CDR2 are LNHDA and SQIVND (reference sequence). V dropped 5 bases and J dropped 2 bases, with 10 bases sitting between them. CDR3: CASSPGPAYEQYF. CDR3 nucleotide sequence: TGTGCCAGTAGTCCCGGCCCTGCCTACGAGCAGTACTTC.

This clonotype was detected many times. The genes are TRBV27 and TRBJ1-1; tentatively, D is TRBD1 (5 bases). CDR3 size: 14 residues. The germline V and J ends were trimmed by 11 bases and 0 bases, with 16 bases remaining between them. The germline V gene has CDR1 MNHEY and CDR2 SMNVEV (reference sequence). The CDR3: CAAGGSPLNTEAFF. The CDR3 coding sequence is TGTGCCGCTGGGGGATCACCACTGAACACTGAAGCTTTCTTT.

As to this clonotype: Given a much more abundant clone one base away, this may be a read error. The chain combines TRBV4-1 with TRBJ1-5; TRBD1 might be the D (5 bases). Germline assignment: CDR1 MGHRA and CDR2 YSYEKL. The CDR3 contains 14 residues. The CDR3 coding sequence is TGCGCCAGCAGCCAGGTACAGGTCAATCAGCCCCATCATTTT. It translates to CASSQVQVNQPHHF.

This clonotype was seen at least ten times. The V gene is TRBV7-8, the J gene TRBJ1-1; D uncertain. Germline CDR1 reads SGHVS; CDR2 reads FQNEAQ. This CDR3 has 15 residues. V lost 7 bases and J 1 base, leaving 16 bases between the germline ends. The CDR3 DNA reads as TGTGCCAGCAACTTGATCCGGGCCCCGAACACTGAAGCTTTCTTT. It is translated as CASNLIRAPNTEAFF.

The table lists this clonotype with many counts. The genes are TRBV20-1 and TRBJ2-7; a weak D match, TRBD1 (5 bases). Between the trimmed V and J ends, which lost 0 bases and 6 bases, there was a span of 15 bases. This CDR3 has 14 residues. Germline loops: CDR1 DFQATT, CDR2 SNEGSKA (reference sequence). The CDR3, as DNA: TGCAGTGCTAGAGACAGGGTCTTACGAGGCGAGCAGTACTTC. It specifies CSARDRVLRGEQYF.

CDR3: CASSRGGIIGSGNTIYF. CDR3 in DNA: TGTGCCAGTAGTCGTGGAGGGATCATAGGCTCTGGAAACACCATATATTTT. V gene TRBV19 combines with J gene TRBJ1-3; D is unclear. This CDR3 spans 17 amino acids. The V end was cut by 5 bases, the J end by 0 bases, with 17 bases between. In germline, CDR1 is LNHDA, CDR2 SQIVND (reference sequence).

This clonotype was picked up many times. This chain joins TRBV20-1 and TRBJ1-5, with a weak D call TRBD1 (6 bases). The CDR3 covers 13 residues. Looked up from germline, CDR1 is DFQATT and CDR2 is SNEGSKA (reference sequence). V was trimmed by 3 bases and J by 5 bases, leaving 11 bases between them. The CDR3 spells CSARGGRDQPQHF. CDR3 sequence (DNA): TGCAGTGCTAGGGGGGGCAGGGATCAGCCCCAGCATTTT.

The chain employs TRBV5-1 and TRBJ1-1; D is unresolved. This CDR3 region has 17 residues. V gave up 4 bases and J gave up 1 base, with 20 bases separating them. From germline, CDR1 is SGHRS and CDR2 YFSETQ. The CDR3 here is CASSPSPARPQNTEAFF. The CDR3 DNA follows: TGCGCCAGCAGCCCCTCCCCTGCCCGGCCGCAGAACACTGAAGCTTTCTTT.

At least ten counts were recorded for this clonotype. The rearrangement joins TRBV20-1 to TRBJ1-2; D not certain. Germline V CDR1 and CDR2: DFQATT, SNEGSKA (reference sequence). This CDR3 has 14 amino acids. Trimming shortened V by 6 bases and J by 4 bases, and 18 bases separated the two germline ends. The CDR3 is CSAVDPLSGYGYTF. As DNA, the CDR3 is TGCAGTGCCGTTGACCCGCTATCGGGCTATGGCTACACCTTC.

This clonotype has ten or more counts. V usage is TRBV27 and J usage is TRBJ1-1; possibly TRBD1 for D (5 bases). The CDR3 spans 11 residues. Germline CDR1 MNHEY, CDR2 SMNVEV (reference sequence). V was pared by 4 bases and J by 11 bases, with 11 bases between. Here the CDR3 DNA reads TGTGCCAGCAGTTCTTCAGGGAGGGCTTTCTTT. Its protein is CASSSSGRAFF.